Listed here are 7 T cell receptor beta chains from one sample, sequenced in a study of blood T cells in healthy people across ages. A J-beta primer mix and a sample-barcoded 5' primer were used in a second PCR of roughly 7 to 12 cycles. TCRdb re-analysed the 5' RACE reads in MiXCR, keeping a single row per CDR3 protein. Of hundreds of thousands of distinct CDR3 sequences detected, around half appear once; the ten largest clones hold roughly 34%. The sample taken for sequencing was blood. The receptors come from an older woman in good health.

The rearrangement links TRBV12-3 or TRBV12-4 to TRBJ1-5; D is undetermined. This CDR3 spans 12 amino acids. The V end lost 6 bases, the J end lost 3 bases, and 6 bases lay between the germline ends. CDR3 amino acids: CASRLHNQPQHF. In DNA, the CDR3 is TGTGCCAGCAGATTACACAATCAGCCCCAGCATTTT.

This CDR3 reads CASRKDRVNTGELFF. In DNA, the CDR3 is TGTGCCAGCAGGAAGGACAGGGTGAACACCGGGGAGCTGTTTTTT. The gene calls are TRBV2 and TRBJ2-2, with TRBD1 matching over 8 bases. The CDR3 extends over 15 amino acids. V gave up 6 bases and J gave up 1 base; unmatched junction bases: 4. CDR1 is SNHLY, CDR2 FYNNEI, per germline.

The rearrangement joins TRBV7-9 to TRBJ2-7; the D is unclear. Germline CDR1 is SEHNR and CDR2 is FQNEAQ (reference sequence). This CDR3 spans 14 amino acids. V lost 4 bases and J 6 bases, leaving 16 bases between the germline ends. CDR3 coding DNA: TGTGCCAGCAGCTCCCTGGGTCCCATGAGCGAGCAGTACTTC. Amino acids: CASSSLGPMSEQYF.

The V gene is TRBV20-1, the J gene TRBJ2-1, with D perhaps TRBD1 or TRBD2 (7 bases each). The V gene lost 1 base and the J gene lost 11 bases, with 12 bases spanning the gap. The germline CDR1 and CDR2 sequences are DFQATT and SNEGSKA (reference sequence). The CDR3 has 12 amino acids. DNA for the CDR3: TGCAGTGCTAGAGGGGAGGGGGCAAAGCAGTTCTTC. Its translation is CSARGEGAKQFF.

The chain recombines TRBV11-3 with TRBJ2-3, with TRBD2 as a possible D gene (5 bases). The CDR3 is 13 residues long. In germline, CDR1 is SGHNT, CDR2 YENEEA. With 5 bases removed from V and 5 bases from J, the gap between germline ends came to 11 bases. CDR3: CASSTMAGDTQYF. The CDR3 DNA reads as TGTGCCAGCAGCACGATGGCGGGAGATACGCAGTATTTT.

The CDR3 DNA reads as TGCGCCAGCAGCCAAGCAGGGCGCTCCTACGAGCAGTACTTC. The encoded protein is CASSQAGRSYEQYF. The chain combines TRBV4-1 with TRBJ2-7; tentative D call: TRBD1 (5 bases). V was cut by 1 base and J by 0 bases, with 7 bases left in between. The length of the CDR3 is 14 residues. Germline V gene sequence: CDR1 MGHRA, CDR2 YSYEKL.

This clonotype has just a few counts. The genes are TRBV5-1 and TRBJ1-2; TRBD1 is a possible D gene (5 bases). This CDR3 is 15 amino acids long. CDR1 SGHRS and CDR2 YFSETQ come from the germline V gene. Trimming left V 0 bases short and J 7 bases short, with 16 bases between. The CDR3 nucleotides are TGCGCCAGCAGCTTGGCGGCAGGGCTAAGTTCTGGCTACACCTTC. Its translation: CASSLAAGLSSGYTF.